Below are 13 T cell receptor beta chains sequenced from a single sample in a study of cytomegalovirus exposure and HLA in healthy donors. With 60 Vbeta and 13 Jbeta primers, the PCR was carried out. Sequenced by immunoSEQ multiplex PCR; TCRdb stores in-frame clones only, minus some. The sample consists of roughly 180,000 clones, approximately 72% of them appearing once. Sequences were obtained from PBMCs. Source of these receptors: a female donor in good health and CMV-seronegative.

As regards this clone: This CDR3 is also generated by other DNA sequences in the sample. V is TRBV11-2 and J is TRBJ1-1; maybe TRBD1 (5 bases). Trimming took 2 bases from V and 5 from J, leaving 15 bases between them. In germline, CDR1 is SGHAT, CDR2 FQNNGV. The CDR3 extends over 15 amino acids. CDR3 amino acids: CASSLRTGGGTEAFF. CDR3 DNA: TGTGCCAGCAGCTTAAGGACGGGGGGGGGAACTGAAGCTTTCTTT.

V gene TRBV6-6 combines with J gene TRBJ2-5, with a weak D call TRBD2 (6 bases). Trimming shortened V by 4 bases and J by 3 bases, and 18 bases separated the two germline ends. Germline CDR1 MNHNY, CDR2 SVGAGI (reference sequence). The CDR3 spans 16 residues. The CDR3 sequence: CASSSLGQEGEETQYF. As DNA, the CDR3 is TGTGCCAGCAGTTCACTAGGTCAGGAGGGCGAAGAGACCCAGTACTTC.

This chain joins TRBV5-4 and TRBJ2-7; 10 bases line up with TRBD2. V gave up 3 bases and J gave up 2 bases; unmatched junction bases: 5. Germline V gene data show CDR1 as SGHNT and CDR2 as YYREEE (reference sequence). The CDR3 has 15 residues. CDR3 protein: CASSSLAGVPYEQYF. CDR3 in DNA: TGTGCCAGCAGCTCGCTAGCGGGAGTTCCCTACGAGCAGTACTTC.

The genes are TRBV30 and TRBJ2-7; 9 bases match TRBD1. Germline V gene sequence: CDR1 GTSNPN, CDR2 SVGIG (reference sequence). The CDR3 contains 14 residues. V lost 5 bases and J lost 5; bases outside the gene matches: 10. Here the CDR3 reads CAWVGRDRVHEQYF. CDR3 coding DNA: TGTGCCTGGGTGGGGAGGGACAGGGTCCACGAGCAGTACTTC.

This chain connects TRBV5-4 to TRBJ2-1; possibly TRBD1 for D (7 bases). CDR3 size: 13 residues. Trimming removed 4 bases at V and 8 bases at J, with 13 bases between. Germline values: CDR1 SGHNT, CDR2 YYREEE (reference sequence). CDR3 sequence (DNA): TGTGCCAGCAGCCCAGACAGGGACTATGAGCAGTTCTTC. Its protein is CASSPDRDYEQFF.

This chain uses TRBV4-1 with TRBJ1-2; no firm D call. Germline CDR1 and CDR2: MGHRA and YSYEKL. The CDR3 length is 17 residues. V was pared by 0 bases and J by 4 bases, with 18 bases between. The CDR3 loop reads CASSQEVGAGMTYGYTF. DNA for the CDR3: TGCGCCAGCAGCCAAGAAGTGGGTGCGGGTATGACCTATGGCTACACCTTC.

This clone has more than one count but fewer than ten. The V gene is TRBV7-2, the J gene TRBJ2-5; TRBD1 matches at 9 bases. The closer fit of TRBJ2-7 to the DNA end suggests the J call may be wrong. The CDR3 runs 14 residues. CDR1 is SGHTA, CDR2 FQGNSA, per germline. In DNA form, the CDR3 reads TGTGCCAGCAGCCACCGGGACAGGGAGAACGAGCAGTACTTC. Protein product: CASSHRDRENEQYF.

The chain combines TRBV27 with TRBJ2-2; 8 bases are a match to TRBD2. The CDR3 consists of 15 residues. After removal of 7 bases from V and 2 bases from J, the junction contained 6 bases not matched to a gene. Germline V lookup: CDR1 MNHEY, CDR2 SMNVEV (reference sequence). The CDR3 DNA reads TGTGCCAGCAACTCGGGACTAGTAAACACCGGGGAGCTGTTTTTT. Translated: CASNSGLVNTGELFF.

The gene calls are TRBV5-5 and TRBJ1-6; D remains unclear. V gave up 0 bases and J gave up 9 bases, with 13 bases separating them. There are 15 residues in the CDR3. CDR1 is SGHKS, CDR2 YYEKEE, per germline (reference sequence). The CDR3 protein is CASSLEVISGSPLHF. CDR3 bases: TGTGCCAGCAGCTTGGAGGTGATATCGGGTTCACCCCTCCACTTT. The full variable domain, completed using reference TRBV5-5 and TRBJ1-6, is DAGVTQSPTHLIKTRGQQVTLRCSPISGHKSVSWYQQVLGQGPQFIFQYYEKEERGRGNFPDRFSARQFPNYSSELNVNALLLGDSALYLCASSLEVISGSPLHFGNGTRLTVT.

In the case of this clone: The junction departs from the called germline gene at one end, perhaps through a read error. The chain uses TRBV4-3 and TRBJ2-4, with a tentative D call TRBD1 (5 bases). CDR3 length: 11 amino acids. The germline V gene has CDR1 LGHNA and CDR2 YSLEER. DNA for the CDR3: TGCGCCAGCAGCCAAGGTGGGGCCTTCTCCTTC. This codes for CASSQGGAFSF.

CDR3 loop: CASSPTMIAGGITDTQYF. The CDR3 bases are TGTGCCAGCAGCCCCACTATGATAGCGGGGGGCATCACAGATACGCAGTATTTT. This chain joins TRBV7-2 and TRBJ2-3; TRBD2 matches at 10 bases. The length of the CDR3 is 18 residues. V was pared by 5 bases and J by 2 bases, with 13 bases of the junction left unmatched. Germline V gene lookup returns CDR1 SGHTA and CDR2 FQGNSA.

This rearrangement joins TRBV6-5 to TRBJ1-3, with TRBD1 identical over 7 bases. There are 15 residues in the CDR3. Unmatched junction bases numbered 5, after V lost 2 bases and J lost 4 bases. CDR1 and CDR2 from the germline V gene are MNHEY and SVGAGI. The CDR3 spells CASSYDRAPGNTIYF. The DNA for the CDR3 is TGTGCCAGCAGTTACGACAGGGCGCCCGGAAACACCATATATTTT.

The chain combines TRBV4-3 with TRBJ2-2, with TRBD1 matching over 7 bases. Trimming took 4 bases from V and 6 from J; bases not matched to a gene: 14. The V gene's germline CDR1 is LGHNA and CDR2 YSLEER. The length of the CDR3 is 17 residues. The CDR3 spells CASSPEAGRGRAGELFF. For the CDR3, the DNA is TGCGCCAGCAGCCCCGAGGCCGGCAGGGGGAGAGCCGGGGAGCTGTTTTTT.